The 11 T cell receptor beta chains listed next were all sequenced from one sample in a study of cytomegalovirus exposure and HLA in healthy donors. The study ran its PCR with 60 Vbeta and 13 Jbeta primers. Method: immunoSEQ multiplex PCR; TCRdb's copy keeps in-frame clones and lacks some. This table holds approximately 170,000 clones, around three quarters found once. Sequenced material: PBMCs. The receptors derive from a woman aged 18-29 years in good health and CMV-seronegative.

This clone has only one observation. CDR3 in amino acids: CASSVGSGTGVEQYF. CDR3 DNA: TGTGCCAGCAGCGTAGGTTCTGGGACAGGGGTCGAGCAGTACTTC. The V call is TRBV9, the J call TRBJ2-7, with 10 bases aligning to TRBD1. Looked up from germline, CDR1 is SGDLS and CDR2 is YYNGEE. This CDR3 has 15 residues. V shed 0 bases, J shed 6 bases, and the junction held 6 bases outside the gene matches. Full variable domain (missing parts from reference TRBV9 and TRBJ2-7): DSGVTQTPKHLITATGQRVTLRCSPRSGDLSVYWYQQSLDQGLQFLIQYYNGEERAKGNILERFSAQQFPDLHSELNLSSLELGDSALYFCASSVGSGTGVEQYFGPGTRLTVT.

The chain carries TRBV18 and TRBJ1-1; no clear D gene. V shed 2 bases and J shed 4 bases, with 8 bases lying between them. Germline CDR1 reads KGHSH; CDR2 reads LQKENI. The CDR3 is 13 amino acids. In DNA, the CDR3 is TGTGCCAGCTCACCAATACAGAGCACTGAAGCTTTCTTT. Translated: CASSPIQSTEAFF.

Comment on this clone: One end of the junction is discordant with germline, which a read error may explain. V usage is TRBV18 and J usage is TRBJ2-5; D remains ambiguous. The CDR3 has 13 amino acids. Germline V gene data show CDR1 as KGHSH and CDR2 as LQKENI. The CDR3 protein is CASSPPHQETQYF. The CDR3 bases are TGTGCCAGCTCACCCCCTCACCAGGAGACCCAGTACTTC.

CDR3 amino acids: CATLGPGTANQETQYF. The CDR3 coding sequence is TGTGCCACCCTCGGTCCCGGGACAGCAAACCAAGAGACCCAGTACTTC. The chain joins TRBV6-6 to TRBJ2-5; 7 nucleotides align to TRBD1. This CDR3 contains 16 residues. Losses at the gene ends were 10 bases for V and 0 bases for J; bases not matched to a gene: 14. CDR1 is MNHNY and CDR2 is SVGAGI in the germline V gene (reference sequence).

This chain links TRBV29-1 with TRBJ1-2, with a weak D call TRBD1 (5 bases). Per germline, CDR1 SQVTM and CDR2 ANQGSEA. V was pared by 5 bases and J by 4 bases, with 17 bases between. The CDR3 is made up of 14 amino acids. The CDR3 nucleotides are TGCAGCGTTCTGGAAGGGGCCCTCCTCTATGGCTACACCTTC. As protein: CSVLEGALLYGYTF. Full variable domain (remainder filled in from reference TRBV29-1 and TRBJ1-2): SAVISQKPSRDICQRGTSLTIQCQVDSQVTMMFWYRQQPGQSLTLIATANQGSEATYESGFVIDKFPISRPNLTFSTLTVSNMSPEDSSIYLCSVLEGALLYGYTFGSGTRLTVV.

V is TRBV25-1 and J is TRBJ2-5, with TRBD1 identical over 11 bases. J lost 5 bases, V lost 5 bases, and 13 bases had no gene match. CDR3 length: 17 residues. Looked up from germline, CDR1 is MGHDK and CDR2 is SYGVNS. CDR3 sequence reads: CASSPRGTGGRAETQYF. The CDR3 DNA reads as TGTGCCAGCAGTCCAAGGGGGACAGGGGGACGTGCGGAGACCCAGTACTTC. The full variable domain, rest sourced from reference TRBV25-1 and TRBJ2-5, is EADIYQTPRYLVIGTGKKITLECSQTMGHDKMYWYQQDPGMELHLIHYSYGVNSTEKGDLSSESTVSRIRTEHFPLTLESARPSHTSQYLCASSPRGTGGRAETQYFGPGTRLLVL.

This clone was found a few times. V and J are TRBV5-1 and TRBJ2-7; 9 bases line up with TRBD2. The CDR3 is 16 residues long. CDR1 is SGHRS, CDR2 YFSETQ, per germline. After removal of 6 bases from V and 0 bases from J, the junction contained 10 bases not matched to a gene. The chain's CDR3 is CASKGAGGQSSYEQYF. The CDR3 DNA reads as TGCGCCAGCAAGGGGGCGGGAGGGCAAAGCTCCTACGAGCAGTACTTC.

The sample holds a few counts of this clone. This rearrangement joins TRBV19 to TRBJ1-5, with 7 bases lining up with TRBD1. The CDR3 extends over 13 amino acids. The germline V gene encodes CDR1 LNHDA and CDR2 SQIVND (reference sequence). The ends lost 7 bases at V and 4 bases at J; junction bases unmatched: 4. The CDR3: CASTIQGNQPQHF. The CDR3 DNA sequence: TGTGCCAGTACCATACAGGGGAATCAGCCCCAGCATTTT.

There are a few counts of this clone. V usage is TRBV6-1 and J usage is TRBJ1-4; D unresolved. This CDR3 has 14 residues. Trimming stripped 3 bases from V and 4 bases from J, with 9 bases between. Germline V CDR1 and CDR2: MNHNS, SASEGT. CDR3 sequence: CASSDVRSNEKLFF. The CDR3 DNA reads TGTGCCAGCAGTGATGTGCGGAGTAATGAAAAACTGTTTTTT.

The V call is TRBV5-4, the J call TRBJ1-2, with 9 bases that match TRBD1. Germline assignment: CDR1 SGHNT and CDR2 YYREEE (reference sequence). CDR3 size: 16 residues. The J segment lost 1 base and the V segment lost 4 bases, leaving 8 bases of the junction unmatched. The CDR3 sequence is CASSADPGQGNYGYTF. The CDR3 DNA reads as TGTGCCAGCAGCGCTGACCCGGGACAGGGTAACTATGGCTACACCTTC.

The DNA of the CDR3 is TGTGCCAGCAGCTCCGAGGACAGGGGTAGCAATCAGCCCCAGCATTTT. It encodes CASSSEDRGSNQPQHF. This chain links TRBV11-2 with TRBJ1-5; TRBD1 aligns across 9 bases. Looked up from germline, CDR1 is SGHAT and CDR2 is FQNNGV. The length of the CDR3 is 16 residues. The V and J ends lost 4 bases and 0 bases, in that order; junction bases with no gene match: 4.